The clone carrying this TCR beta chain counts as medium-sized by frequency. What it recognizes is unknown. This sample is drawn from a study of T cells expressing NK-cell markers. Looking at the study overall: Cells sorted as CD3+CD56+NKG2C+, CD3+CD56+NKG2C- and CD3+CD56-NKG2C+ T cells supplied the TCR beta repertoires.

For each CDR3 protein, TCRdb gives one entry from its re-call of the 5' RACE reads, without DNA. Its clone listing holds thousands of distinct CDR3 sequences. Findings of the study overall: Dominant NKG2C+ clonotypes in a handful of donors made up 1.0-7.0% of CD8+ T cells.

The CDR3 runs to 13 residues. Germline lookup yields CDR1 MGHDK and CDR2 SYGVNS. Sample: blood T cells: a sorted CD56 or NKG2C T cell subset, CD4+ or CD8+ T cells, or bulk PBMC T cells (not recorded which). The sequence derives from a man aged 18-75 years in good health. The chain carries TRBV25-1 and TRBJ1-2; TCRdb proposes TRBD1, but this gene call is untestable without DNA. CDR3 sequence: CASSESARGGYTF.